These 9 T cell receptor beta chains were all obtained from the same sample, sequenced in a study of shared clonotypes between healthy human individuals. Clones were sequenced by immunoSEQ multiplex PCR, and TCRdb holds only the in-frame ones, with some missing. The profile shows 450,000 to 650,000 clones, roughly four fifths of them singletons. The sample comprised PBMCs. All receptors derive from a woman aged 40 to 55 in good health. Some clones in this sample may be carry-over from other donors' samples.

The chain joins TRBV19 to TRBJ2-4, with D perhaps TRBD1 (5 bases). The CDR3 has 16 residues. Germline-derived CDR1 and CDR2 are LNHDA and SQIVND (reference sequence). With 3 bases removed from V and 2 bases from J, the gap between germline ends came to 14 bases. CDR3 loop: CASSIHQGWTKNIQYF. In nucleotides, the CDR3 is TGTGCCAGTAGTATTCATCAGGGCTGGACCAAAAACATTCAGTACTTC.

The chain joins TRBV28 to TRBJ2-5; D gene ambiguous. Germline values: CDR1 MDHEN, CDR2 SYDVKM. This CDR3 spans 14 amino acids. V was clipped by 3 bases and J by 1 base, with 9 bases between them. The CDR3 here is CASSFERAQETQYF. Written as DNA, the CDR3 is TGTGCCAGCAGTTTCGAACGGGCCCAAGAGACCCAGTACTTC.

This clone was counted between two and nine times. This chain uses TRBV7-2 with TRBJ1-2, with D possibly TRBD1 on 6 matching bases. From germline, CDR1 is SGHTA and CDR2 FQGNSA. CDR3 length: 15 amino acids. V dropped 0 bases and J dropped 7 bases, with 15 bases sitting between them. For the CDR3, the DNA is TGTGCCAGCAGCTTAGCCGACCGAGAGGGGGTTGGCTACACCTTC. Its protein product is CASSLADREGVGYTF. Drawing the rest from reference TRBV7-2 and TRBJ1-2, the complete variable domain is GAGVSQSPSNKVTEKGKDVELRCDPISGHTALYWYRQSLGQGLEFLIYFQGNSAPDKSGLPSDRFSAERTGGSVSTLTIQRTQQEDSAVYLCASSLADREGVGYTFGSGTRLTVV.

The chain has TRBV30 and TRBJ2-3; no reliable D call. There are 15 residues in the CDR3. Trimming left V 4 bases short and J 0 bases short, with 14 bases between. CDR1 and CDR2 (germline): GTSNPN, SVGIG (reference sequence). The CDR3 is CAWTARRSSTDTQYF. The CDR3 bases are TGTGCCTGGACCGCACGGCGGTCTAGCACAGATACGCAGTATTTT.

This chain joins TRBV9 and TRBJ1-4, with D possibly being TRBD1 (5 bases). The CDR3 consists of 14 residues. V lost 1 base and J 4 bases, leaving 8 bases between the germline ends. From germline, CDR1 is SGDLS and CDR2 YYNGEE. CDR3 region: CASSVTGGNEKLFF. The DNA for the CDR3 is TGTGCCAGCAGCGTAACGGGGGGTAATGAAAAACTGTTTTTT.

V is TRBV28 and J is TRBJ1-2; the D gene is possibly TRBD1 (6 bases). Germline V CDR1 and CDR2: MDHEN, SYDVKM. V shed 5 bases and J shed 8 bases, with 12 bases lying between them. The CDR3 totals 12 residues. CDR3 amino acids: CASSPGARGYTF. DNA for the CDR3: TGTGCCAGCAGTCCAGGGGCGAGGGGCTACACCTTC.

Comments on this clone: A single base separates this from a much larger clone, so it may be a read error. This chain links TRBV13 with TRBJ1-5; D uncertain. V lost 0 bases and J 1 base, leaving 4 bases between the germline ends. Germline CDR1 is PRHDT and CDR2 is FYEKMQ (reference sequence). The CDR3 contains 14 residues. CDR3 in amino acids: CASSLGGSNQPQHF. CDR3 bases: TGTGCCAGCAGCTTAGGGGGAAGCAATCAGCCCCAGCATTTT. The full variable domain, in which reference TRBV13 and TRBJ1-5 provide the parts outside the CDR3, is AAGVIQSPRHLIKEKRETATLKCYPIPRHDTVYWYQQGPGQDPQFLISFYEKMQSDKGSIPDRFSAQQFSDYHSELNMSSLELGDSALYFCASSLGGSNQPQHFGDGTRLSIL.

The CDR3, as DNA: TGCGCCAGCAGCTTGGGGCCTAGCGCAGACACAGATACGCAGTATTTT. Protein product: CASSLGPSADTDTQYF. This chain joins TRBV5-1 and TRBJ2-3; D might be TRBD2 (6 bases). Germline CDR1 and CDR2: SGHRS and YFSETQ. Trimming shortened V by 0 bases and J by 2 bases, and 13 bases separated the two germline ends. This CDR3 contains 16 residues.

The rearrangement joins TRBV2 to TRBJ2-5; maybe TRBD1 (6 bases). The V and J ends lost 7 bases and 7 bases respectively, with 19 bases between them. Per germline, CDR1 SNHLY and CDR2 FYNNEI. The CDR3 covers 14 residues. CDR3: CASMPFTGLGTQYF. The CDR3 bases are TGTGCCAGCATGCCGTTTACAGGGCTGGGGACCCAGTACTTC.